This TCR beta chain was captured by sequencing in a study of shared clonotypes between healthy human individuals. In the study overall: Three plates each covered CD4 naive and memory; CD8 naive two, CD8 memory one.

Worth noting for this clone: What it binds is not known.

Study-wide results and caveats: In several donors, around 5.5% of naive CD4 clonotypes appeared in common. Naive subsets, compared against memory subsets, generally had larger estimated richness values.

Clones were read by immunoSEQ multiplex PCR, and TCRdb kept only the in-frame ones, dropping some. The table has roughly 2.2 million clones, 85% to 95% seen once. Germline CDR1 reads LNHNV; CDR2 reads YYDKDF (reference sequence). The CDR3 covers 14 residues. The V end lost 0 bases, the J end lost 3 bases, and 9 bases lay between the germline ends. Sample: naive CD4+ T cells from PBMCs. Subset described: CD45RA+ positively selected. The TCR comes from a man aged 18-30 years in good health. Some clones in this sample may be carry-over from other donors' samples. The chain recombines TRBV15 with TRBJ2-7; D uncertain. The DNA for the CDR3 is TGTGCCACCAGCAGAGATGGGCAGAACTACGAGCAGTACTTC. It specifies CATSRDGQNYEQYF.